The 18 T cell receptor beta chains given below trace back to one sample, sequenced in a study of blood T cells in healthy people across ages. Primers used in a second PCR of about 7 to 11 cycles were a sample-barcoded 5' primer and a J-beta primer mix. Using its own MiXCR run on the 5' RACE reads, TCRdb lists one record per CDR3 protein. The sample records roughly 860,000 distinct CDR3 sequences, roughly 60% being singletons. The sequencing sample was made of blood. The receptors originated from a man aged 25-45 years in good health.

The chain is built from TRBV18 and TRBJ2-5; the match to TRBD2 covers 11 bases. Trimming took 0 bases from V and 3 from J; bases not matched to a gene: 3. Germline lookup yields CDR1 KGHSH and CDR2 LQKENI. The CDR3 runs 16 residues. The CDR3: CASSPPLTSGEETQYF. CDR3 in DNA: TGTGCCAGCTCACCACCGCTGACTAGCGGGGAAGAGACCCAGTACTTC. The variable domain in full, with the rest retrieved from reference TRBV18 and TRBJ2-5, is NAGVMQNPRHLVRRRGQEARLRCSPMKGHSHVYWYRQLPEEGLKFMVYLQKENIIDESGMPKERFSAEFPKEGPSILRIQQVVRGDSAAYFCASSPPLTSGEETQYFGPGTRLLVL.

The gene calls are TRBV7-2 and TRBJ1-2; TRBD1 agrees at 10 bases. Per the germline V gene, CDR1 is SGHTA and CDR2 is FQGNSA. The CDR3 runs 16 residues. V trimming: 5 bases; J trimming: 5 bases; junction bases outside the gene matches: 11. The CDR3 sequence: CASSLNKGQGPYGYTF. The CDR3, as DNA: TGTGCCAGCAGCCTCAACAAGGGACAGGGGCCTTATGGCTACACCTTC.

This clonotype has just a few counts. The chain combines TRBV7-2 with TRBJ2-6; D gene ambiguous. V gave up 3 bases and J gave up 0 bases, with 9 bases separating them. CDR1 SGHTA and CDR2 FQGNSA come from the germline V gene. CDR3 length equals 16 residues. The CDR3 reads CASSFSQFSGANVLTF. The CDR3, as DNA: TGTGCCAGCAGCTTTAGCCAGTTCTCTGGGGCCAACGTCCTGACTTTC.

The rearrangement joins TRBV7-9 to TRBJ1-2; 8 nucleotides align to TRBD1. The CDR3 totals 13 residues. V dropped 5 bases and J dropped 8; count of bases not matched to a gene: 7. The germline gives CDR1 SEHNR, CDR2 FQNEAQ (reference sequence). The CDR3 sequence is CASSILDREGYTF. DNA of the CDR3: TGTGCCAGCAGCATCCTGGACAGGGAAGGCTACACCTTC.

The chain uses TRBV4-3 and TRBJ2-7; D call uncertain. Germline CDR1 LGHNA, CDR2 YSLEER. This CDR3 contains 14 residues. V was trimmed by 0 bases and J by 3 bases, leaving 9 bases between them. DNA for the CDR3: TGCGCCAGCAGCCAAGATCAAGGGAACTACGAGCAGTACTTC. Protein product: CASSQDQGNYEQYF.

The chain has TRBV4-2 and TRBJ2-3; no firm D call. From germline, CDR1 is LGHNA and CDR2 YNFKEQ. Deletions cut 3 bases from V and 2 bases from J, with 3 bases between. The CDR3 spans 12 residues. Here the CDR3 DNA reads TGTGCCAGCAGCCATGACACAGATACGCAGTATTTT. Translation: CASSHDTDTQYF.

V is TRBV7-9 and J is TRBJ1-1, with D perhaps matching TRBD1 (5 bases). This CDR3 has 13 amino acids. In germline, CDR1 is SEHNR, CDR2 FQNEAQ (reference sequence). Trimming removed 2 bases from V and 5 bases from J, with 9 bases in between. CDR3 coding DNA: TGTGCCAGCAGCTTACAGGGAAAGACTGAAGCTTTCTTT. Translating gives CASSLQGKTEAFF.

This clonotype was seen a single time. The chain uses TRBV30 and TRBJ1-5; D is possibly TRBD1 (5 bases). Looked up from germline, CDR1 is GTSNPN and CDR2 is SVGIG (reference sequence). This CDR3 spans 14 amino acids. The CDR3 here is CACDRTEGNQPQHF. CDR3 in DNA: TGTGCTTGTGACAGAACGGAGGGCAATCAGCCCCAGCATTTT.

This clonotype appeared a few times. This sequence joins TRBV4-2 and TRBJ2-5; unclear D gene. The V gene's germline CDR1 is LGHNA and CDR2 YNFKEQ. The CDR3 contains 11 residues. Trimming took 2 bases from V and 11 from J, leaving 9 bases between them. The CDR3 here is CASSQNQEQYF. The CDR3 bases are TGTGCCAGCAGCCAAAACCAAGAGCAGTACTTC.

The gene calls are TRBV7-6 and TRBJ2-3; TRBD2 is a possible D gene (5 bases). Trimming pared 0 bases from V and 3 bases from J, leaving 16 bases between. The CDR3 is made up of 17 amino acids. Germline CDR1 SGHVS, CDR2 FNYEAQ. CDR3 amino acids: CASSLAIGSAGTDTQYF. DNA for the CDR3: TGTGCCAGCAGCTTAGCGATTGGGAGCGCCGGGACAGATACGCAGTATTTT.

The count of this clonotype is one. This could be a read error, since a much larger clone is one nucleotide away. CDR3 residues: CASSRAIGLQETQFF. The CDR3 DNA follows: TGTGCCAGCAGCCGGGCTATTGGATTACAAGAGACCCAGTTCTTC. The chain uses TRBV7-9 and TRBJ2-5; D is unclear. The end of the DNA is better explained by TRBJ2-1, so the J call may be wrong. The CDR3 runs 15 residues. Germline V gene data show CDR1 as SEHNR and CDR2 as FQNEAQ (reference sequence).

The chain combines TRBV12-3 or TRBV12-4 with TRBJ1-5; D is possibly TRBD1 (5 bases). Trimming removed 5 bases from V and 2 bases from J, with 10 bases in between. The CDR3 spans 14 residues. CDR3 in amino acids: CASSNTGRNQPQHF. The CDR3 DNA is TGTGCCAGCAGTAATACAGGTCGCAATCAGCCCCAGCATTTT.

In nucleotides, the CDR3 is TGTGCCAGCAGTTCCGAACCACGAGGTGAAAAACTGTTTTTT. Protein: CASSSEPRGEKLFF. This chain uses TRBV28 with TRBJ1-4; D remains ambiguous. V dropped 4 bases and J dropped 7 bases, with 13 bases sitting between them. The CDR3 contains 14 residues. The V gene's germline CDR1 is MDHEN and CDR2 SYDVKM.

The genes are TRBV11-2 and TRBJ2-5; TRBD1 might be the D (7 bases). The germline CDR1 and CDR2 sequences are SGHAT and FQNNGV. The ends were cut back, 4 bases at V and 5 bases at J, with 17 bases in the middle. The CDR3 totals 15 residues. CDR3 DNA: TGTGCCAGCAGCTGGAGGGACAGAGACAAGGAGACCCAGTACTTC. This gives the protein CASSWRDRDKETQYF.

The V gene is TRBV27, the J gene TRBJ2-7; 8 nucleotides match TRBD1. The J segment lost 3 bases and the V segment lost 5 bases, leaving 9 bases of the junction unmatched. The V gene's germline CDR1 is MNHEY and CDR2 SMNVEV (reference sequence). The CDR3 runs 15 residues. The CDR3 bases are TGTGCCAGCAGTCCAGTTGACAGGGGCTTCTACGAGCAGTACTTC. It is translated as CASSPVDRGFYEQYF.

There are a few counts of this clonotype. This chain joins TRBV15 and TRBJ2-7; the D gene is possibly TRBD2 (5 bases). The germline gives CDR1 LNHNV, CDR2 YYDKDF (reference sequence). The V end was cut by 0 bases, the J end by 0 bases, with 9 bases between. The CDR3 totals 15 residues. CDR3 DNA: TGTGCCACCAGCAGAGATAGGAGGAACTCCTACGAGCAGTACTTC. Its translation is CATSRDRRNSYEQYF.

This clonotype was picked up a small number of times. The chain carries TRBV28 and TRBJ2-7, with a possible D match to TRBD1 (5 bases). The germline V gene encodes CDR1 MDHEN and CDR2 SYDVKM. V lost 3 bases to trimming and J lost 4 bases, with 19 bases between them. This CDR3 comprises 16 residues. The CDR3 spells CASSFGAGWSPYEQYF. The DNA for the CDR3 is TGTGCCAGCAGTTTTGGGGCAGGATGGTCTCCATACGAGCAGTACTTC. Full variable domain (missing parts from reference TRBV28 and TRBJ2-7): DVKVTQSSRYLVKRTGEKVFLECVQDMDHENMFWYRQDPGLGLRLIYFSYDVKMKEKGDIPEGYSVSREKKERFSLILESASTNQTSMYLCASSFGAGWSPYEQYFGPGTRLTVT.

This rearrangement joins TRBV6-5 to TRBJ2-7; D not resolved. Germline lookup yields CDR1 MNHEY and CDR2 SVGAGI. The ends were cut back, 2 bases at V and 2 bases at J, with 10 bases in the middle. This CDR3 is 14 amino acids long. The CDR3 sequence is CASSYADGAYEQYF. CDR3 DNA sequence: TGTGCCAGCAGTTACGCGGACGGAGCCTACGAGCAGTACTTC.